Shown below are 30 T cell receptor beta chains from a single sample sequenced in a study of CD8+ T cells in alopecia areata. Following RNA extraction, reverse transcription yielded cDNA that acted as the sequencing template. The assay was immunoSEQ multiplex PCR, and TCRdb's table has in-frame clones only and misses some. The data show hundreds of thousands of clones, 65% to 70% seen once. The material was CD4+ T cells sorted from blood, obtained at week 0. Receptors originate from a human donor with alopecia areata.

This clone has more than one count but fewer than ten. The chain is built from TRBV5-6 and TRBJ2-2, with 8 bases that match TRBD1. In germline, CDR1 is SGHDT, CDR2 YYEEEE. Trimming took 4 bases from V and 7 from J; bases not matched to a gene: 9. The CDR3 is 15 residues long. In DNA form, the CDR3 reads TGTGCCAGCAGCCCCTCGACAGGGGTATTCGGGGAGCTGTTTTTT. Encoded protein: CASSPSTGVFGELFF.

This clone has more than one count but fewer than ten. The chain joins TRBV30 to TRBJ2-2; D might be TRBD1 or TRBD2, each matching 5 bases. V dropped 7 bases and J dropped 1 base, with 7 bases sitting between them. This CDR3 has 12 residues. From germline, CDR1 is GTSNPN and CDR2 SVGIG (reference sequence). In DNA form, the CDR3 reads TGTGCCTTTGGGGGGAACACCGGGGAGCTGTTTTTT. Protein sequence: CAFGGNTGELFF.

The chain is built from TRBV13 and TRBJ2-5; maybe TRBD2 (7 bases). CDR1 and CDR2 (germline): PRHDT, FYEKMQ (reference sequence). Trimming pared 0 bases from V and 2 bases from J, leaving 13 bases between. This CDR3 comprises 16 residues. Here the CDR3 reads CASSLGVGGLQETQYF. DNA of the CDR3: TGTGCCAGCAGCTTAGGAGTCGGGGGGCTTCAAGAGACCCAGTACTTC.

The rearrangement joins TRBV9 to TRBJ1-6; D is unclear. Germline CDR1 and CDR2: SGDLS and YYNGEE. Trimming stripped 4 bases from V and 5 bases from J, with 10 bases between. This CDR3 is built from 14 residues. The CDR3 spells CASSSDLDNSPLHF. Written as DNA, the CDR3 is TGTGCCAGCAGCTCGGACCTGGATAATTCACCCCTCCACTTT.

V and J are TRBV27 and TRBJ2-1; TRBD2 matches at 14 bases. CDR1 MNHEY and CDR2 SMNVEV come from the germline V gene (reference sequence). CDR3 size: 18 residues. The junction had 13 bases not matched to a gene; V was cut back by 5 bases and J by 7 bases. The CDR3 coding sequence is TGTGCCAGCAGTCCCCGGACTAGCGGGGGGACACGGGGGAATGAGCAGTTCTTC. Protein: CASSPRTSGGTRGNEQFF.

This clone was counted only a few times. The chain links TRBV9 to TRBJ1-2; D is ambiguous. Trimming shortened V by 3 bases and J by 3 bases, and 12 bases separated the two germline ends. Germline loops: CDR1 SGDLS, CDR2 YYNGEE. The CDR3 spans 14 residues. The CDR3 DNA reads TGTGCCAGCAGCGATGGTGGCGGATACTATGGCTACACCTTC. Amino acids: CASSDGGGYYGYTF. Drawing the rest from reference TRBV9 and TRBJ1-2, the complete variable domain is DSGVTQTPKHLITATGQRVTLRCSPRSGDLSVYWYQQSLDQGLQFLIQYYNGEERAKGNILERFSAQQFPDLHSELNLSSLELGDSALYFCASSDGGGYYGYTFGSGTRLTVV.

The chain is built from TRBV23-1 and TRBJ2-5; D remains ambiguous. Being an ORF, TRBV23-1 has a function that is uncertain. This CDR3 has 11 residues. Trimming took 6 bases from V and 7 from J, leaving 9 bases between them. CDR3 in amino acids: CASRTRGTQYF. The DNA of the CDR3 is TGCGCCAGCAGGACGAGAGGGACCCAGTACTTC.

V and J are TRBV30 and TRBJ2-3; D unclear. V dropped 0 bases and J dropped 4 bases, with 5 bases sitting between them. CDR3 size: 12 residues. Germline CDR1 and CDR2: GTSNPN and SVGIG (reference sequence). The CDR3 here is CAWSVPPDTQYF. In nucleotides, the CDR3 is TGTGCCTGGAGTGTACCGCCAGATACGCAGTATTTT.

This chain links TRBV11-2 with TRBJ2-4; no clear D gene. Trimming took 3 bases from V and 4 from J, leaving 13 bases between them. Per germline, CDR1 SGHAT and CDR2 FQNNGV. This CDR3 spans 15 amino acids. The CDR3 bases are TGTGCCAGCAGCTTGGCGGCGGACGTAAAAAACATTCAGTACTTC. Its protein product is CASSLAADVKNIQYF.

This CDR3 is CASSEDTGELFF. The CDR3 DNA follows: TGTGCCAGCAGTGAGGACACCGGGGAGCTGTTTTTT. This chain links TRBV2 with TRBJ2-2; D call uncertain. The germline CDR1 and CDR2 sequences are SNHLY and FYNNEI. Trimming cost V 3 bases and J 3 bases, with 2 bases left between them. The length of the CDR3 is 12 residues.

This clone qualifies as medium-sized. The chain is built from TRBV5-4 and TRBJ2-1; TRBD2 aligns across 15 bases. Looked up from germline, CDR1 is SGHNT and CDR2 is YYREEE (reference sequence). After removal of 7 bases from V and 9 bases from J, the junction contained 5 bases not matched to a gene. The length of the CDR3 is 14 residues. CDR3 DNA sequence: TGTGCCAGCCGCCGGACTAGCGGGAGGGGTGAGCAGTTCTTC. Its translation: CASRRTSGRGEQFF.

Only a few counts were recorded for this clone. The chain couples TRBV29-1 to TRBJ1-1; no reliable D call. This CDR3 has 15 residues. Per germline, CDR1 SQVTM and CDR2 ANQGSEA. Trimming shortened V by 6 bases and J by 5 bases, and 22 bases separated the two germline ends. Written as DNA, the CDR3 is TGCAGCGTCAAGGATCCTAAGGGCGTAGGAACTGAAGCTTTCTTT. Protein: CSVKDPKGVGTEAFF.

The J gene is TRBJ2-2, the V gene TRBV12-5; D gene ambiguous. This CDR3 is built from 14 residues. Germline CDR1 LGHNT, CDR2 FRNRAP. Trimming shortened V by 5 bases and J by 2 bases, and 9 bases separated the two germline ends. CDR3 nucleotide sequence: TGTGCTAGTGGTCCAAGGTCCAACACCGGGGAGCTGTTTTTT. Its protein is CASGPRSNTGELFF.

The V call is TRBV20-1, the J call TRBJ1-1; the D gene is possibly TRBD1 (5 bases). V was cut by 1 base and J by 11 bases, with 11 bases left in between. The germline CDR1 and CDR2 sequences are DFQATT and SNEGSKA (reference sequence). There are 11 residues in the CDR3. DNA of the CDR3: TGCAGTGCTAGAGCCACGCAGGGTGCTTTCTTT. It yields the protein CSARATQGAFF.

To note about this clone: In the same sample, other DNA sequences code for this CDR3. V gene TRBV2 combines with J gene TRBJ2-3; D not certain. Germline V lookup: CDR1 SNHLY, CDR2 FYNNEI. The CDR3 sequence is 11 residues long. V gave up 3 bases and J gave up 6 bases, with 4 bases separating them. CDR3 sequence: CASSDRDTQYF. The CDR3 DNA follows: TGTGCCAGCAGTGACCGGGATACGCAGTATTTT.

The chain carries TRBV4-3 and TRBJ1-2; D may be TRBD1 (5 bases). V lost 0 bases, J lost 4 bases, and 9 bases lay in between. From germline, CDR1 is LGHNA and CDR2 YSLEER. The CDR3 is 14 amino acids. The CDR3 loop is CASSQEGRVYGYTF. The CDR3 coding sequence is TGCGCCAGCAGCCAAGAGGGCAGGGTCTATGGCTACACCTTC.

The chain uses TRBV4-1 and TRBJ2-1; 12 bases line up with TRBD2. Germline V lookup: CDR1 MGHRA, CDR2 YSYEKL. The V gene end was trimmed by 0 bases and the J gene end by 7 bases; junction bases not matched to a gene: 4. This CDR3 comprises 16 residues. The CDR3 DNA reads as TGCGCCAGCAGCCAAGATCCGGGACTAGCGGGTAATGAGCAGTTCTTC. Residues: CASSQDPGLAGNEQFF.

This chain uses TRBV11-2 with TRBJ2-1; a weak D match, TRBD1 (5 bases). The V gene lost 0 bases and the J gene lost 8 bases, with 8 bases spanning the gap. CDR3 length: 13 amino acids. The germline V gene has CDR1 SGHAT and CDR2 FQNNGV. CDR3 sequence reads: CASSLDRTHEQFF. CDR3 nucleotides: TGTGCCAGCAGCTTAGATCGGACACATGAGCAGTTCTTC.

The genes are TRBV19 and TRBJ2-3; D might be TRBD1 or TRBD2, each matching 6 bases. CDR1 and CDR2 (germline): LNHDA, SQIVND (reference sequence). The germline V and J ends were trimmed by 5 bases and 3 bases, with 12 bases remaining between them. The CDR3 consists of 14 residues. The CDR3 protein is CASSSPGATDTQYF. The CDR3 nucleotides read TGTGCCAGTAGTTCTCCGGGGGCAACAGATACGCAGTATTTT.

This clone has more than one count but fewer than ten. The CDR3: CAWAPRGYGYTF. The CDR3 DNA is TGTGCCTGGGCCCCCCGAGGGTATGGCTACACCTTC. The chain uses TRBV30 and TRBJ1-2; D remains ambiguous. The V gene's germline CDR1 is GTSNPN and CDR2 SVGIG (reference sequence). This CDR3 region has 12 residues. V lost 5 bases and J lost 5, with 12 bases in between.

DNA for the CDR3: TGCGCCAGCAGCCTGCAGGGGGCGTTGAACACTGAAGCTTTCTTT. This translates into CASSLQGALNTEAFF. The gene calls are TRBV4-1 and TRBJ1-1; 8 bases map to TRBD1. In germline, CDR1 is MGHRA, CDR2 YSYEKL. This CDR3 region has 15 residues. V dropped 4 bases and J dropped 0; count of bases not matched to a gene: 4.

The V and J genes are TRBV7-9 and TRBJ2-3; D is uncertain. CDR3 length: 14 residues. The germline V and J ends were trimmed by 4 bases and 4 bases, with 12 bases remaining between them. In germline, CDR1 is SEHNR, CDR2 FQNEAQ (reference sequence). The CDR3 DNA follows: TGTGCCAGCAGCTGGCTGACCGACGCAGATACGCAGTATTTT. It yields the protein CASSWLTDADTQYF.

The chain links TRBV4-1 to TRBJ2-7; D possibly corresponds to TRBD1 (7 bases). Germline lookup yields CDR1 MGHRA and CDR2 YSYEKL. V was clipped by 3 bases and J by 1 base, with 16 bases between them. The CDR3 has 16 amino acids. The CDR3 spells CASSHPTAGQSYEQYF. The DNA for the CDR3 is TGCGCCAGCAGCCATCCAACTGCGGGACAGTCCTACGAGCAGTACTTC.

The chain joins TRBV30 to TRBJ2-3; no clear D. The V gene's germline CDR1 is GTSNPN and CDR2 SVGIG (reference sequence). The V end lost 0 bases, the J end lost 0 bases, and 10 bases lay between the germline ends. The CDR3 runs to 15 residues. CDR3 protein: CAWSVRRVSTDTQYF. The CDR3 nucleotides read TGTGCCTGGAGTGTACGTAGGGTTAGCACAGATACGCAGTATTTT.

The gene calls are TRBV29-1 and TRBJ2-5; D unclear. V was cut by 5 bases and J by 10 bases, with 14 bases left in between. Germline CDR1 is SQVTM and CDR2 is ANQGSEA. This CDR3 spans 11 amino acids. CDR3 residues: CSVSTLGNQYF. Written as DNA, the CDR3 is TGCAGCGTTTCGACGCTAGGGAACCAGTACTTC.

The chain uses TRBV30 and TRBJ2-1; D remains unclear. This CDR3 comprises 16 residues. Germline V gene lookup returns CDR1 GTSNPN and CDR2 SVGIG (reference sequence). Between the trimmed V and J ends, which lost 4 bases and 0 bases, there was a span of 16 bases. CDR3 in amino acids: CAWIEVPATSYNEQFF. CDR3 nucleotides: TGTGCCTGGATTGAGGTCCCGGCAACCTCCTACAATGAGCAGTTCTTC.

This clone was counted a few times. CDR3 DNA: TGTGCCAGCAGCCAAGATCCCGGGAAGACCTACGAGCAGTACTTC. Residues: CASSQDPGKTYEQYF. This chain connects TRBV14 to TRBJ2-7, with D maybe TRBD2 (5 bases). CDR1 is SGHDN and CDR2 is FVKESK in the germline V gene. Trimming stripped 0 bases from V and 2 bases from J, with 11 bases between. CDR3 length equals 15 residues.

The rearrangement uses TRBV4-3 and TRBJ2-5, with 10 nucleotides matching TRBD2. Trimming removed 2 bases from V and 4 bases from J; junction bases left unmatched: 7. This CDR3 region has 16 residues. Germline-derived CDR1 and CDR2 are LGHNA and YSLEER. CDR3 in amino acids: CASSQTPLAGRETQYF. The CDR3 nucleotides read TGCGCCAGCAGCCAAACCCCACTAGCGGGGAGAGAGACCCAGTACTTC.

The rearrangement uses TRBV2 and TRBJ2-1; 8 bases agree with TRBD2. The V gene end was trimmed by 0 bases and the J gene end by 6 bases; junction bases not matched to a gene: 1. Germline assignment: CDR1 SNHLY and CDR2 FYNNEI. The CDR3 covers 14 residues. CDR3 bases: TGTGCCAGCAGTGAAGCGCTAGCGGGCAATGAGCAGTTCTTC. Translating gives CASSEALAGNEQFF. Supplemented by reference TRBV2 and TRBJ2-1, the full variable domain reads EPEVTQTPSHQVTQMGQEVILRCVPISNHLYFYWYRQILGQKVEFLVSFYNNEISEKSEIFDDQFSVERPDGSNFTLKIRSTKLEDSAMYFCASSEALAGNEQFFGPGTRLTVL.

V usage is TRBV29-1 and J usage is TRBJ1-2; no reliable D call. Germline loops: CDR1 SQVTM, CDR2 ANQGSEA. V shed 3 bases and J shed 8 bases, with 10 bases lying between them. The CDR3 covers 11 residues. CDR3 nucleotide sequence: TGCAGCGTTGAGGTCCTCCAGGGCTACACCTTC. It translates to CSVEVLQGYTF. The complete variable domain, with remaining parts taken from reference TRBV29-1 and TRBJ1-2, reads SAVISQKPSRDICQRGTSLTIQCQVDSQVTMMFWYRQQPGQSLTLIATANQGSEATYESGFVIDKFPISRPNLTFSTLTVSNMSPEDSSIYLCSVEVLQGYTFGSGTRLTVV.